The next 5 T cell receptor beta chains were all read from a single sample in a study of vaccination and CD4 T cells after COVID-19. Sample treatment: roughly 10-day PBMC culture with coronavirus spike peptide pools or control peptides (ViraFEST assay). These TCRs are of unknown antigen specificity. Sequencing of cultured CD4+ T cell DNA used the Oncomine TCR Beta short-read assay. TCRdb analysed the PCR reads with MiXCR anew, one entry per CDR3 protein. The table has 10,000 to 13,000 distinct CDR3 sequences, approximately 57% seen once; the top ten hold about an eighth. Source material: CD4+ T cells from blood, cultured in vitro. All receptors derive from a human donor who had recovered from COVID-19.

The CDR3 DNA reads as TGTGCCAGCAGTCCAGGACTAGCGTCAGCCAAAAACATTCAGTACTTC. The encoded protein is CASSPGLASAKNIQYF. The V call is TRBV27, the J call TRBJ2-4; the match to TRBD2 covers 9 bases. The V gene end was trimmed by 5 bases and the J gene end by 0 bases; junction bases not matched to a gene: 5. The CDR3 length is 16 residues. The germline gives CDR1 MNHEY, CDR2 SMNVEV (reference sequence).

This clonotype has a handful of counts. The chain carries TRBV20-1 and TRBJ2-2; a weak D match, TRBD2 (6 bases). Per the germline V gene, CDR1 is DFQATT and CDR2 is SNEGSKA (reference sequence). Trimming shortened V by 5 bases and J by 7 bases, and 20 bases separated the two germline ends. There are 15 residues in the CDR3. CDR3 residues: CSAWASVNRNGELFF. The CDR3 nucleotides read TGCAGTGCTTGGGCTAGCGTAAACAGGAACGGGGAGCTGTTTTTT.

The rearrangement uses TRBV28 and TRBJ1-2; D ambiguous. This CDR3 is 14 amino acids long. The ends were cut back, 3 bases at V and 6 bases at J, with 14 bases in the middle. Germline CDR1 and CDR2: MDHEN and SYDVKM. Here the CDR3 DNA reads TGTGCCAGCAGTTTTAAGTCAGGCTCTAATGGCTACACCTTC. It is translated as CASSFKSGSNGYTF.

This rearrangement joins TRBV29-1 to TRBJ1-3; 7 bases match TRBD1. The V and J ends lost 6 bases and 0 bases, in that order; junction bases with no gene match: 8. CDR1 is SQVTM and CDR2 is ANQGSEA in the germline V gene. The length of the CDR3 is 15 residues. The CDR3 DNA sequence: TGCAGCGTCCAACGGACAGGCCGCTCTGGAAACACCATATATTTT. This encodes CSVQRTGRSGNTIYF. The entire variable domain, with the rest obtained from reference TRBV29-1 and TRBJ1-3, is as follows: SAVISQKPSRDICQRGTSLTIQCQVDSQVTMMFWYRQQPGQSLTLIATANQGSEATYESGFVIDKFPISRPNLTFSTLTVSNMSPEDSSIYLCSVQRTGRSGNTIYFGEGSWLTVV.

This clonotype was counted between two and nine times. This chain links TRBV20-1 with TRBJ1-5; D is uncertain. V was pared by 3 bases and J by 9 bases, with 18 bases between. CDR3 length equals 14 residues. CDR1 and CDR2 (germline): DFQATT, SNEGSKA (reference sequence). The CDR3: CSARGRFPIGPQHF. The CDR3 region has the DNA TGCAGTGCTAGGGGCCGATTCCCCATTGGGCCCCAGCATTTT.